The next 16 T cell receptor beta chains were all read from a single sample in a study of blood T cell repertoires in COVID-19. Data came from immunoSEQ multiplex PCR; TCRdb stores just in-frame clones and leaves some out. The sample shows about 160,000 clones, roughly 84% of them seen only once. The specimen sequenced was peripheral blood. Receptors were obtained from a man over 45 with active or convalescent COVID-19.

The genes are TRBV2 and TRBJ1-2, with a possible D match to TRBD1 (6 bases). The CDR3 loop spans 13 amino acids. In germline, CDR1 is SNHLY, CDR2 FYNNEI. V lost 1 base, J lost 5 bases, and 8 bases lay in between. CDR3 bases: TGTGCCAGCAGTGAAGGGGGGCTATATGGCTACACCTTC. This sequence encodes CASSEGGLYGYTF.

J is TRBJ1-1 and V is TRBV5-8, with 8 positions matching TRBD1. Germline CDR1 is SGHTS and CDR2 is YDEGEE. Trimming removed 4 bases from V and 6 bases from J; junction bases left unmatched: 17. This CDR3 spans 17 amino acids. The CDR3 loop reads CASSAHYRQGRSPEAFF. The CDR3 bases are TGTGCCAGCAGCGCACACTACCGACAGGGGAGGAGCCCTGAAGCTTTCTTT.

DNA for the CDR3: TGTGCCAGAAGCTCCCCACAGGGTCTAAACCCGGAGACCCAGTACTTC. It yields the protein CARSSPQGLNPETQYF. The J gene is TRBJ2-5, the V gene TRBV5-3; D may be TRBD1 (6 bases). TRBV5-3 is filed as an ORF, its function uncertain. This CDR3 has 16 residues. Trimming removed 3 bases from V and 5 bases from J, with 20 bases in between.

The chain has TRBV5-1 and TRBJ1-1, with a possible D match to TRBD1 (6 bases). The CDR3 contains 14 residues. Trimming pared 0 bases from V and 3 bases from J, leaving 9 bases between. Germline V lookup: CDR1 SGHRS, CDR2 YFSETQ. The CDR3, as DNA: TGCGCCAGCAGCTTGGGCAGGGGTGACACTGAAGCTTTCTTT. This gives the protein CASSLGRGDTEAFF.

V usage is TRBV6-1 and J usage is TRBJ1-5; 10 bases align to TRBD1. There are 16 residues in the CDR3. The trim removed 0 bases at V and 5 bases at J, leaving 4 bases unmatched. The germline gives CDR1 MNHNS, CDR2 SASEGT. CDR3 residues: CASSEAWTGGYQPQHF. The CDR3 nucleotides are TGTGCCAGCAGTGAAGCGTGGACAGGGGGGTATCAGCCCCAGCATTTT.

There are a few counts of this clone. The V and J genes are TRBV7-8 and TRBJ1-5, with D possibly TRBD1 on 5 matching bases. The CDR3 runs 15 residues. Trimming stripped 3 bases from V and 5 bases from J, with 14 bases between. Germline CDR1 SGHVS, CDR2 FQNEAQ. CDR3 DNA: TGTGCCAGCAGCTTGTATCGGACACCCGATCAGCCCCAGCATTTT. Residues: CASSLYRTPDQPQHF. The whole variable domain, remainder taken from reference TRBV7-8 and TRBJ1-5, is GAGVSQSPRYKVAKRGQDVALRCDPISGHVSLFWYQQALGQGPEFLTYFQNEAQLDKSGLPSDRFFAERPEGSVSTLKIQRTQQEDSAVYLCASSLYRTPDQPQHFGDGTRLSIL.

CDR3 nucleotides: TGTGCCAGCTCACCACGGCTAGCGGGTGACACAGATACGCAGTATTTT. Protein: CASSPRLAGDTDTQYF. The chain is built from TRBV18 and TRBJ2-3; TRBD2 aligns across 8 bases. The CDR3 contains 16 residues. Germline lookup yields CDR1 KGHSH and CDR2 LQKENI. V trimming: 1 base; J trimming: 2 bases; junction bases outside the gene matches: 5. The whole variable domain, filled in from reference TRBV18 and TRBJ2-3, reads NAGVMQNPRHLVRRRGQEARLRCSPMKGHSHVYWYRQLPEEGLKFMVYLQKENIIDESGMPKERFSAEFPKEGPSILRIQQVVRGDSAAYFCASSPRLAGDTDTQYFGPGTRLTVL.

This clone showed up just a few times. The chain has TRBV6-5 and TRBJ1-2; maybe TRBD1 (5 bases). The CDR3 is 12 residues long. The V end was cut by 9 bases, the J end by 4 bases, with 12 bases between. Germline assignment: CDR1 MNHEY and CDR2 SVGAGI. The DNA for the CDR3 is TGTGCCAGTACGGGACTAAGCTATGGCTACACCTTC. Amino acids: CASTGLSYGYTF.

This clone was seen a handful of times. The chain employs TRBV7-3 and TRBJ1-1, with a possible D match to TRBD1 (5 bases). Germline assignment: CDR1 SGHTA and CDR2 FQGTGA. This CDR3 spans 13 amino acids. Trimming shortened V by 5 bases and J by 11 bases, and 18 bases separated the two germline ends. The CDR3 region has the DNA TGTGCCAGCAGCCCGGGACTGAAGGATCGGGCTTTCTTT. This gives the protein CASSPGLKDRAFF.

This chain uses TRBV28 with TRBJ2-2, with 8 bases that match TRBD1. This CDR3 region has 15 residues. Germline CDR1 reads MDHEN; CDR2 reads SYDVKM. V dropped 6 bases and J dropped 4; count of bases not matched to a gene: 7. In nucleotides, the CDR3 is TGTGCCAGCAGGCCGGGACAGGCGTTCACCGGGGAGCTGTTTTTT. This translates into CASRPGQAFTGELFF.

This chain uses TRBV4-3 with TRBJ1-6; D not resolved. V was cut by 4 bases and J by 0 bases, with 13 bases left in between. The CDR3 spans 17 residues. In germline, CDR1 is LGHNA, CDR2 YSLEER. Written as DNA, the CDR3 is TGCGCCAGCAGCCCTGAGTGGGAGAGCTCCTATAATTCACCCCTCCACTTT. This codes for CASSPEWESSYNSPLHF.

V usage is TRBV5-1 and J usage is TRBJ1-6; D is unresolved. Looked up from germline, CDR1 is SGHRS and CDR2 is YFSETQ. Trimming cost V 0 bases and J 7 bases, with 8 bases left between them. CDR3 length: 14 residues. Here the CDR3 DNA reads TGCGCCAGCAGCTTGGGCGGGGTAAATTCACCCCTCCACTTT. As protein: CASSLGGVNSPLHF.

The CDR3 DNA follows: TGTGCCACCAGCAGAGATCTTAATGAAAAACTGTTTTTT. This sequence encodes CATSRDLNEKLFF. V gene TRBV15 combines with J gene TRBJ1-4; D not resolved. This CDR3 has 13 amino acids. Germline loops: CDR1 LNHNV, CDR2 YYDKDF (reference sequence). Trimming stripped 0 bases from V and 4 bases from J, with 3 bases between. Using reference TRBV15 and TRBJ1-4 for the parts outside the CDR3, the full variable domain is DAMVIQNPRYQVTQFGKPVTLSCSQTLNHNVMYWYQQKSSQAPKLLFHYYDKDFNNEADTPDNFQSRRPNTSFCFLDIRSPGLGDTAMYLCATSRDLNEKLFFGSGTQLSVL.

The chain links TRBV7-8 to TRBJ1-1; TRBD1 matches at 7 bases. The J segment lost 5 bases and the V segment lost 2 bases, leaving 5 bases of the junction unmatched. The germline gives CDR1 SGHVS, CDR2 FQNEAQ. CDR3 length: 14 amino acids. DNA of the CDR3: TGTGCCAGCAGCTTAACCAGGGGGGTAACTGAAGCTTTCTTT. As protein: CASSLTRGVTEAFF.

This rearrangement joins TRBV6-5 to TRBJ2-3; 9 bases agree with TRBD2. V was pared by 7 bases and J by 6 bases, with 8 bases of the junction left unmatched. CDR3 size: 14 residues. Germline CDR1 MNHEY, CDR2 SVGAGI. In nucleotides, the CDR3 is TGTGCCAGCACGCGCGGGAGGGGCGGGGATACGCAGTATTTT. Residues: CASTRGRGGDTQYF.

J is TRBJ2-6 and V is TRBV18; D gene unclear. This CDR3 is 15 amino acids long. Germline values: CDR1 KGHSH, CDR2 LQKENI. V was clipped by 0 bases and J by 0 bases, with 3 bases between them. As DNA, the CDR3 is TGTGCCAGCTCACCACCGAGCTCTGGGGCCAACGTCCTGACTTTC. Protein: CASSPPSSGANVLTF.